This T cell receptor beta chain was documented in a study of CD8 T cells in ankylosing spondylitis. Overall study findings and caveats: There was a TCR beta motif, made of 7 or 8 highly homologous variants, that appeared characteristic of ankylosing spondylitis blood.

The CDR3 sequence is 12 residues long. In germline, CDR1 is SQVTM, CDR2 ANQGSEA. The germline V and J ends were trimmed by 6 bases and 2 bases, with 5 bases remaining between them. This clonotype was recorded many times. What it recognizes is unknown. One entry per CDR3 protein results from TCRdb running MiXCR on the 5' RACE reads. Among about 840,000 distinct CDR3 sequences listed, about an eighth were seen once. The sequenced sample consisted of blood, either unsorted or a sorted T cell fraction (not recorded which). The rearrangement uses TRBV29-1 and TRBJ2-6; possibly TRBD2 for D (5 bases). This clonotype was obtained from a male donor with ankylosing spondylitis. DNA for the CDR3: TGCAGCGTGGGAGCTGGGGCCAACGTCCTGACTTTC. Protein product: CSVGAGANVLTF.